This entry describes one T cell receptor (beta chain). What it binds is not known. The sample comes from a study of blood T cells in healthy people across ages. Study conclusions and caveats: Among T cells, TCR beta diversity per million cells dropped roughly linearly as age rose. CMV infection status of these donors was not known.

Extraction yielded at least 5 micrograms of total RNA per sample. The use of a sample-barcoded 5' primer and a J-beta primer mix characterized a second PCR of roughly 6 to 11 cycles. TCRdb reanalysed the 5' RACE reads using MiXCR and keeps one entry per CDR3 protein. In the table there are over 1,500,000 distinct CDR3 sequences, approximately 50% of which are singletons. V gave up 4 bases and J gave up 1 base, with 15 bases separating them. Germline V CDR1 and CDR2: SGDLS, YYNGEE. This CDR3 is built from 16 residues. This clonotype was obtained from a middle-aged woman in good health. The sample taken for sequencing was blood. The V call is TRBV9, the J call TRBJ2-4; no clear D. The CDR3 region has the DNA TGTGCCAGCAGCACCCCCGGGCTCACGGCCAAAAACATTCAGTACTTC. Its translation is CASSTPGLTAKNIQYF.